This is a list of T cell receptor beta chains from one sample in a study of siplizumab effects on memory and regulatory T cells. The method was immunoSEQ multiplex PCR; TCRdb's version includes in-frame clones alone and lacks a portion of them. Of tens of thousands of clones detected, just over 95% appear once; the ten largest clones hold about 1.1%. The material sequenced was naive CD8+ T cells sorted from blood. These receptors came from a human donor in good health. Both conserved end residues are part of each CDR3. D genes are given only for firm matches. The size entry is marked missing in some rows and otherwise reads once, few, many or a size class.

clone_size: -; j_call: TRBJ1-5; v_call: TRBV2; d_call: -; cdr3_nt: TGTGCCAGCAGACGGGACCAATATAGCAATCAGCCCCAGCATTTT; cdr3_aa: CASRRDQYSNQPQHF
clone_size: -; j_call: TRBJ2-5; v_call: TRBV6-5; d_call: TRBD1; cdr3_nt: TGTGCCAGCAGTTCGGACAGGGTACGGGAGACCCAGTACTTC; cdr3_aa: CASSSDRVRETQYF
clone_size: -; j_call: TRBJ2-7; v_call: TRBV30; d_call: -; cdr3_nt: TGTGCCTGGATGGGTTCCTACGAGCAGTACTTC; cdr3_aa: CAWMGSYEQYF
clone_size: -; j_call: TRBJ1-1; v_call: TRBV29-1; d_call: -; cdr3_nt: TGCAGCGTTATTAAGGAGGGGGGAGCTTTCTTT; cdr3_aa: CSVIKEGGAFF
clone_size: -; j_call: TRBJ2-5; v_call: TRBV7-9; d_call: -; cdr3_nt: TGTGCCAGCAGCCCCAGGGTTTCAGAGACCCAGTACTTC; cdr3_aa: CASSPRVSETQYF
clone_size: -; j_call: TRBJ1-1; v_call: TRBV4-1; d_call: -; cdr3_nt: TGCGCCAGCAGCCTTACAGGGAAAACTGAAGCTTTCTTT; cdr3_aa: CASSLTGKTEAFF
clone_size: -; j_call: TRBJ1-2; v_call: TRBV19; d_call: -; cdr3_nt: TGTGCCAGTAGTATAGGAGACAGTATTTATGGCTACACCTTC; cdr3_aa: CASSIGDSIYGYTF
clone_size: -; j_call: TRBJ1-1; v_call: TRBV29-1; d_call: -; cdr3_nt: TGCAGCGTTGCCAGCACTGAAGCTTTCTTT; cdr3_aa: CSVASTEAFF
clone_size: -; j_call: TRBJ2-7; v_call: TRBV11-2; d_call: -; cdr3_nt: TGTGCCAGCAGCTCCCCCCGGGAGACTCCCTACGAGCAGTACTTC; cdr3_aa: CASSSPRETPYEQYF
clone_size: -; j_call: TRBJ2-3; v_call: TRBV9; d_call: TRBD1; cdr3_nt: TGTGCCAGCAGCGTAGAAACAGGGGGCGCATTAGATACGCAGTATTTT; cdr3_aa: CASSVETGGALDTQYF
clone_size: -; j_call: TRBJ2-1; v_call: TRBV5-1; d_call: TRBD1; cdr3_nt: TGCGCCAGCAGCATCCTACAGGGGTATGAGCAGTTCTTC; cdr3_aa: CASSILQGYEQFF
clone_size: few; j_call: TRBJ1-5; v_call: TRBV7-8; d_call: -; cdr3_nt: TGTGCCAGCAGCCGACGGCCAGGGAGGGATCAGCCCCAGCATTTT; cdr3_aa: CASSRRPGRDQPQHF
clone_size: -; j_call: TRBJ1-2; v_call: TRBV19; d_call: TRBD1; cdr3_nt: TGTGCCAGTAGCCACCAGGGGGGACCCGATGGCTACACCTTC; cdr3_aa: CASSHQGGPDGYTF
clone_size: -; j_call: TRBJ1-1; v_call: TRBV29-1; d_call: -; cdr3_nt: TGCAGCGCCAGCGGACGGCTGAACACTGAAGCTTTCTTT; cdr3_aa: CSASGRLNTEAFF
clone_size: -; j_call: TRBJ2-7; v_call: TRBV6-5; d_call: TRBD1; cdr3_nt: TGTGCCAGCAGTTACGGGACAGCGTCCTACGAGCAGTACTTC; cdr3_aa: CASSYGTASYEQYF
clone_size: -; j_call: TRBJ2-3; v_call: TRBV7-9; d_call: -; cdr3_nt: TGTGCCAGCAGCTTACTAGGAGGCACAGATACGCAGTATTTT; cdr3_aa: CASSLLGGTDTQYF
clone_size: -; j_call: TRBJ2-2; v_call: TRBV7-9; d_call: -; cdr3_nt: TGTGCCAGCCACCCCCATAAGGGGGCCGGGGAGCTGTTTTTT; cdr3_aa: CASHPHKGAGELFF
clone_size: -; j_call: TRBJ1-5; v_call: TRBV6-6; d_call: -; cdr3_nt: TGTGCCAGCAGTCCGCTAACAGGGAACAATCAGCCCCAGCATTTT; cdr3_aa: CASSPLTGNNQPQHF
clone_size: -; j_call: TRBJ1-4; v_call: TRBV6-1; d_call: -; cdr3_nt: TGTGCCGGAGGGGCAGGGACTAATGAAAAACTGTTTTTT; cdr3_aa: CAGGAGTNEKLFF
clone_size: -; j_call: TRBJ1-5; v_call: TRBV28; d_call: -; cdr3_nt: TGTGCCAGCAGTTTCCCTTTCGTCGCACAGGGCAGGCAGCCCCAGCATTTT; cdr3_aa: CASSFPFVAQGRQPQHF
clone_size: -; j_call: TRBJ2-7; v_call: TRBV30; d_call: TRBD1; cdr3_nt: TGTGCCTGGAGTGTAGGGACAGGGCCTTACGAGCAGTACTTC; cdr3_aa: CAWSVGTGPYEQYF
clone_size: -; j_call: TRBJ2-7; v_call: TRBV28; d_call: TRBD1; cdr3_nt: TGTGCCAGCAGTTGGGACAGGAGATACGAGCAGTACTTC; cdr3_aa: CASSWDRRYEQYF
clone_size: -; j_call: TRBJ2-5; v_call: TRBV27; d_call: TRBD1; cdr3_nt: TGTGCCAGCAGTCAGGGGACAGCCTGGAGAGAGACCCAGTACTTC; cdr3_aa: CASSQGTAWRETQYF
clone_size: -; j_call: TRBJ2-7; v_call: TRBV28; d_call: TRBD2; cdr3_nt: TGTGCCAGCAGTTCACTAGCGGGAGGGGAAGGTTACGAGCAGTACTTC; cdr3_aa: CASSSLAGGEGYEQYF
clone_size: -; j_call: TRBJ2-1; v_call: TRBV28; d_call: -; cdr3_nt: TGTGCCAGCCAGACGGACGGAAGCTCCTACAATGAGCAGTTCTTC; cdr3_aa: CASQTDGSSYNEQFF
clone_size: -; j_call: TRBJ2-7; v_call: TRBV27; d_call: TRBD2; cdr3_nt: TGTGCCAGCAGTCCCCGGGGTAGCGGGAGTGTCTACGAGCAGTACTTC; cdr3_aa: CASSPRGSGSVYEQYF
clone_size: -; j_call: TRBJ2-2; v_call: TRBV29-1; d_call: -; cdr3_nt: TGCAGCGTTGAACTTAACGAGAACACCGGGGAGCTGTTTTTT; cdr3_aa: CSVELNENTGELFF
clone_size: -; j_call: TRBJ2-5; v_call: TRBV5-5; d_call: -; cdr3_nt: TGTGCCAGCAGCTTGGATGTTGGTGAGACCCAGTACTTC; cdr3_aa: CASSLDVGETQYF
clone_size: -; j_call: TRBJ2-5; v_call: TRBV27; d_call: TRBD2; cdr3_nt: TGTGCCAGCAGTCCGCAGGTGGGAGGGCCGGAGACCCAGTACTTC; cdr3_aa: CASSPQVGGPETQYF
clone_size: -; j_call: TRBJ1-5; v_call: TRBV27; d_call: -; cdr3_nt: TGTGCCAGCAGTTTAAGTGGGGTTGATCAGCCCCAGCATTTT; cdr3_aa: CASSLSGVDQPQHF
clone_size: -; j_call: TRBJ2-3; v_call: TRBV2; d_call: -; cdr3_nt: TGTGCCAGCAGTGAACCTCCGAGTACTATCACAGATACGCAGTATTTT; cdr3_aa: CASSEPPSTITDTQYF
clone_size: -; j_call: TRBJ2-3; v_call: TRBV7-9; d_call: TRBD2; cdr3_nt: TGTGCCAGCAGTCAGACTAGCGGGAGTCGGAATACGCAGTATTTT; cdr3_aa: CASSQTSGSRNTQYF
clone_size: -; j_call: TRBJ2-5; v_call: TRBV29-1; d_call: TRBD1; cdr3_nt: TGCAGCGTTGAAGAGGGGCTTACAGGGGGCTCGGGTGAGACCCAGTACTTC; cdr3_aa: CSVEEGLTGGSGETQYF
clone_size: -; j_call: TRBJ2-7; v_call: TRBV27; d_call: -; cdr3_nt: TGTGCCAGCAGTTTGACTTCCCTCGACTACGAGCAGTACTTC; cdr3_aa: CASSLTSLDYEQYF
clone_size: -; j_call: TRBJ2-7; v_call: TRBV14; d_call: -; cdr3_nt: TGTGCCAGCAGGTGGCCGTTCTCCTACGAGCAGTACTTC; cdr3_aa: CASRWPFSYEQYF
clone_size: -; j_call: TRBJ2-7; v_call: TRBV2; d_call: TRBD2; cdr3_nt: TGTGCCAGCACCAGCACTAGCGGGAACGAGCAGTACTTC; cdr3_aa: CASTSTSGNEQYF
clone_size: -; j_call: TRBJ2-1; v_call: TRBV11-3; d_call: -; cdr3_nt: TGTGCCAGCAGCTTAGGGCAGAACAATGAGCAGTTCTTC; cdr3_aa: CASSLGQNNEQFF
clone_size: -; j_call: TRBJ2-3; v_call: TRBV14; d_call: -; cdr3_nt: TGTGCCAGCAGCCAAGTTGGTGTGGGATGGATGGATACGCAGTATTTT; cdr3_aa: CASSQVGVGWMDTQYF
clone_size: -; j_call: TRBJ1-5; v_call: TRBV6-1; d_call: -; cdr3_nt: TGTGCTCACAGACGAGCGCAGCCCCAGCATTTT; cdr3_aa: CAHRRAQPQHF
clone_size: -; j_call: TRBJ1-1; v_call: TRBV6-1; d_call: -; cdr3_nt: TGTGCCAGCAGTGAACCGGCTTCGAACACTGAAGCTTTCTTT; cdr3_aa: CASSEPASNTEAFF
clone_size: -; j_call: TRBJ2-1; v_call: TRBV7-6; d_call: -; cdr3_nt: TGTGCCAGCAGCAAACAACCGAACTCCCCGTCCTACAATGAGCAGTTCTTC; cdr3_aa: CASSKQPNSPSYNEQFF
clone_size: -; j_call: TRBJ1-1; v_call: TRBV29-1; d_call: TRBD1; cdr3_nt: TGCAGCGTCCCTGGGACAGGGGGTTTGAACACTGAAGCTTTCTTT; cdr3_aa: CSVPGTGGLNTEAFF
clone_size: once; j_call: TRBJ2-7; v_call: TRBV28; d_call: TRBD1; cdr3_nt: TGTGCCAGCAGTTCCCGGGACAGGGCTTCGTGGGAGCAGTACTTC; cdr3_aa: CASSSRDRASWEQYF
clone_size: once; j_call: TRBJ2-3; v_call: TRBV7-9; d_call: TRBD2; cdr3_nt: TGTGCCAGCAGCTTAATCCCTAGCGGGACTACAGATACGCAGTATTTT; cdr3_aa: CASSLIPSGTTDTQYF
clone_size: once; j_call: TRBJ2-3; v_call: TRBV7-3; d_call: -; cdr3_nt: TGTGCCAGCAGCTCCGGACCGGGCACAGATACGCAGTATTTT; cdr3_aa: CASSSGPGTDTQYF
clone_size: -; j_call: TRBJ2-7; v_call: TRBV27; d_call: TRBD2; cdr3_nt: TGTGCCAGCAGACGACTAGCGGGAGCTCACGAGCAGTACTTC; cdr3_aa: CASRRLAGAHEQYF
clone_size: -; j_call: TRBJ2-1; v_call: TRBV20-1; d_call: -; cdr3_nt: TGCAGTGCTAGCAGGTACAATGAGCAGTTCTTC; cdr3_aa: CSASRYNEQFF